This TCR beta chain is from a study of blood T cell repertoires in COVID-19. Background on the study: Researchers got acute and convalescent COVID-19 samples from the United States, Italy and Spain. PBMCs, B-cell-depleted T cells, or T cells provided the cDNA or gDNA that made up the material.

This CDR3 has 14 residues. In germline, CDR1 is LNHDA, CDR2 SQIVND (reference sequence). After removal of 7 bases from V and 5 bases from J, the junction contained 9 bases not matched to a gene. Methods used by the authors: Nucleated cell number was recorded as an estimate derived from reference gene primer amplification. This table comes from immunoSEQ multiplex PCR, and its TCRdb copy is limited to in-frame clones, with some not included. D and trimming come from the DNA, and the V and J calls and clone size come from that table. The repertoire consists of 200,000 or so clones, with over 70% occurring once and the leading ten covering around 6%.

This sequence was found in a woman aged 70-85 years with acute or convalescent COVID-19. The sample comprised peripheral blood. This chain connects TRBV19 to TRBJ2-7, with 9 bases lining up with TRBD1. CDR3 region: CASTARDRDNEQYF. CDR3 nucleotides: TGTGCCAGTACCGCAAGGGACAGGGACAACGAGCAGTACTTC.